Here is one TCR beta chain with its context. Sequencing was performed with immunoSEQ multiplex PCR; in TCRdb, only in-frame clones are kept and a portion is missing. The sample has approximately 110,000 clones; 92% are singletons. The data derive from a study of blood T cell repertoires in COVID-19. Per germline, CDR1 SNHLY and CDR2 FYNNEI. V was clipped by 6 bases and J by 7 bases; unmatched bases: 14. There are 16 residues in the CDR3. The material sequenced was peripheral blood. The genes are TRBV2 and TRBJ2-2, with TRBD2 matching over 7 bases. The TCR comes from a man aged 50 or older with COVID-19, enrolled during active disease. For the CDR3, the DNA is TGTGCCAGCAGGGTATACGATATAGGACTAGGCGGGGAGCTGTTTTTT. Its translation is CASRVYDIGLGGELFF.